Listed here are 12 T cell receptor beta chains from one sample, sequenced in a study of blood T cells in healthy people across ages. A second roughly 6 to 12 cycle PCR used barcoded and J-beta primers. In TCRdb, the 5' RACE reads were re-called with MiXCR into one record per CDR3 protein. Of 700,000 to 900,000 distinct CDR3 sequences listed, 20% to 30% are singletons. The data also belong to a second study, concerning T cells of mothers and their children.

The sequencing sample was made of blood. These receptors were collected from a boy aged 5-17 years in good health.

V and J are TRBV6-5 and TRBJ2-1; TRBD2 might be the D (7 bases). The better agreement between TRBJ2-5 and the DNA end casts doubt on the J call. The CDR3 spans 16 residues. Germline assignment: CDR1 MNHEY and CDR2 SVGAGI. CDR3 bases: TGTGCCAGCAGTTACCACCGGGACAAGGGAGGGGAGACCCAGTACTTC. Its translation is CASSYHRDKGGETQYF.

This clonotype was seen a few times. The chain joins TRBV10-3 to TRBJ2-1, with 13 bases aligning to TRBD2. Germline V CDR1 and CDR2: ENHRY, SYGVKD. The CDR3 is 15 residues long. Trimming at V came to 6 bases and at J to 8 bases, leaving 7 bases not matched to a gene. CDR3 DNA: TGTGCCATCAGAGGGGGACTAGCGGGGTGGGATGAGCAGTTCTTC. Residues: CAIRGGLAGWDEQFF.

A few counts support this clonotype. The V call is TRBV4-1, the J call TRBJ1-1; D is unresolved. With 4 bases removed from V and 0 bases from J, the gap between germline ends came to 9 bases. The germline CDR1 and CDR2 sequences are MGHRA and YSYEKL. This CDR3 has 14 residues. CDR3 coding DNA: TGCGCCAGCAGCCCCCTGGGCATGAACACTGAAGCTTTCTTT. This encodes CASSPLGMNTEAFF.

The chain uses TRBV20-1 and TRBJ2-7; TRBD1 or TRBD2 may be the D gene (6 bases each). This CDR3 is 12 amino acids long. Germline V gene data show CDR1 as DFQATT and CDR2 as SNEGSKA (reference sequence). The CDR3 protein is CIGSRGPYEQYF. The CDR3, as DNA: TGCATCGGTAGTCGGGGGCCCTACGAGCAGTACTTC.

The V call is TRBV29-1, the J call TRBJ1-2, with a possible D match to TRBD1 (6 bases). Trimming removed 7 bases from V and 8 bases from J, with 23 bases in between. The CDR3 loop spans 14 amino acids. The germline V gene encodes CDR1 SQVTM and CDR2 ANQGSEA. The CDR3 DNA reads as TGCAGCGCTGCGGGTCACAGGGATCTCCTCGGCTACACCTTC. Translating it yields CSAAGHRDLLGYTF.

The genes are TRBV12-3 or TRBV12-4 and TRBJ2-1; D is unclear. Trimming removed 7 bases from V and 10 bases from J, with 11 bases in between. This CDR3 has 11 residues. The CDR3 spells CASTERFEQFF. The CDR3 nucleotides are TGTGCCAGCACTGAGAGGTTCGAGCAGTTCTTC.

This clonotype was counted between two and nine times. The chain employs TRBV29-1 and TRBJ2-7; 7 bases line up with TRBD1. Trimming took 4 bases from V and 6 from J; bases not matched to a gene: 6. The CDR3 sequence is 12 residues long. The germline V gene has CDR1 SQVTM and CDR2 ANQGSEA. CDR3 coding DNA: TGCAGCGTTGGACAGGGTCAGGGCGAGCAGTACTTC. It codes for CSVGQGQGEQYF.

The chain employs TRBV12-3 or TRBV12-4 and TRBJ2-5; 7 bases map to TRBD2. The CDR3 has 13 residues. J was trimmed by 5 bases and V by 7 bases; bases with no gene match: 7. The CDR3 nucleotides read TGTGCCAGCAAAGGGAGGGGAACCGAGACCCAGTACTTC. Amino acids: CASKGRGTETQYF.

This clonotype was found a few times. The chain has TRBV6-5 and TRBJ2-5; TRBD1 is a possible D gene (6 bases). The CDR3 contains 13 residues. V shed 6 bases and J shed 5 bases, with 13 bases lying between them. Germline CDR1 MNHEY, CDR2 SVGAGI. The CDR3 is CASSRGQWETQYF. The CDR3 DNA is TGTGCCAGCAGCCGAGGACAGTGGGAGACCCAGTACTTC.

This clonotype was seen a few times. The V and J genes are TRBV7-8 and TRBJ1-6, with D unresolved. V was cut by 5 bases and J by 12 bases, with 14 bases left in between. The CDR3 is 13 residues long. The germline V gene has CDR1 SGHVS and CDR2 FQNEAQ. CDR3 DNA sequence: TGTGCCAGCAGCCTCAGACGGGGAGTACCCCTCCACTTT. Its translation: CASSLRRGVPLHF.

The chain employs TRBV9 and TRBJ2-5; D possibly corresponds to TRBD2 (6 bases). The CDR3 is made up of 13 amino acids. V was shortened by 3 bases and J by 1 base, with 7 bases between the two germline ends. The germline V gene encodes CDR1 SGDLS and CDR2 YYNGEE. CDR3 nucleotides: TGTGCCAGCAGCGGTAGCGGCCAAGAGACCCAGTACTTC. As protein: CASSGSGQETQYF.

The chain carries TRBV20-1 and TRBJ1-5; 8 bases agree with TRBD1. Trimming took 6 bases from V and 1 from J; bases not matched to a gene: 5. This CDR3 is 14 amino acids long. Germline V CDR1 and CDR2: DFQATT, SNEGSKA (reference sequence). The CDR3 coding sequence is TGCAGTGCAATTACAGGGGGGAGCAATCAGCCCCAGCATTTT. Translated, it gives CSAITGGSNQPQHF.